The 24 T cell receptor beta chains listed next were all sequenced from one sample in a study of STAT5B mutations in CD4+ large granular lymphocyte leukemia (dated 2022 in TCRdb). Library generation was performed with the immunoSEQ multiplex PCR assay. Here the immuneACCESS table is served through TCRdb, limited to in-frame sequences with V and J called. Missing clones are a known gap in these copies; in checked studies unresolved V genes cover under half, and the rest lacks a known reason. The sample data list around 30,000 clones, and around 80% of these were observed just once. The top ten clones comprise about 2% of the sample. The specimen sequenced was CD4+ T cells from blood buffy coats. Receptor source: a human donor in good health.

V gene TRBV19 combines with J gene TRBJ1-1; TRBD1 might be the D (6 bases). From germline, CDR1 is LNHDA and CDR2 SQIVND (reference sequence). The CDR3 length is 14 residues. Trimming removed 0 bases from V and 9 bases from J, with 14 bases in between. Written as DNA, the CDR3 is TGTGCCAGTAGTATAGATCGGGGGGCAGGGAAAGCTTTCTTT. Its protein product is CASSIDRGAGKAFF.

This clone showed up just once. The chain joins TRBV6-1 to TRBJ1-5; D gene ambiguous. Trimming took off 1 base at V and 1 base at J, with 11 bases between the two ends. The V gene's germline CDR1 is MNHNS and CDR2 SASEGT. This CDR3 spans 16 amino acids. CDR3 sequence reads: CASSEEVWQSNQPQHF. CDR3 sequence (DNA): TGTGCCAGCAGTGAAGAGGTTTGGCAGAGCAATCAGCCCCAGCATTTT.

CDR3 coding DNA: TGCAGTGCTAGAGACAGCGTCGAGCAGTTCTTC. Residues: CSARDSVEQFF. The rearrangement uses TRBV20-1 and TRBJ2-1; no clear D gene. From germline, CDR1 is DFQATT and CDR2 SNEGSKA (reference sequence). The CDR3 has 11 residues. Trimming took 0 bases from V and 10 from J, leaving 7 bases between them.

This clone was seen only a few times. The rearrangement uses TRBV19 and TRBJ1-1, with 10 bases matching TRBD1. Germline lookup yields CDR1 LNHDA and CDR2 SQIVND (reference sequence). This CDR3 has 16 residues. J lost 1 base, V lost 9 bases, and 11 bases had no gene match. The CDR3 DNA is TGTGCCAGCCGGGCGGGACAGGGGCGGGGGAACACTGAAGCTTTCTTT. This codes for CASRAGQGRGNTEAFF.

The genes are TRBV5-5 and TRBJ2-1, with D hard to call. The ends were cut back, 3 bases at V and 5 bases at J, with 3 bases in the middle. The V gene's germline CDR1 is SGHKS and CDR2 YYEKEE (reference sequence). CDR3 length: 11 residues. Here the CDR3 reads CASSYDNEQFF. The CDR3 region has the DNA TGTGCCAGCAGCTACGACAATGAGCAGTTCTTC.

The chain couples TRBV6-5 to TRBJ1-4; TRBD1 aligns across 10 bases. CDR1 is MNHEY and CDR2 is SVGAGI in the germline V gene. The CDR3 contains 16 residues. V trimming: 2 bases; J trimming: 4 bases; junction bases outside the gene matches: 4. The CDR3 coding sequence is TGTGCCAGCAGTTACGGGACAGGGGTTATTAATGAAAAACTGTTTTTT. Its translation: CASSYGTGVINEKLFF.

This clone is a singleton in its sample. The V and J genes are TRBV5-1 and TRBJ1-6, with TRBD1 matching 7 bases. Germline values: CDR1 SGHRS, CDR2 YFSETQ. V lost 4 bases and J lost 12; bases outside the gene matches: 19. The CDR3 covers 17 residues. The CDR3 region is CASSPGGATGVDGPLHF. Here the CDR3 DNA reads TGCGCCAGCAGCCCGGGGGGGGCTACAGGGGTTGACGGACCCCTCCACTTT. The whole variable domain, remainder taken from reference TRBV5-1 and TRBJ1-6, is KAGVTQTPRYLIKTRGQQVTLSCSPISGHRSVSWYQQTPGQGLQFLFEYFSETQRNKGNFPGRFSGRQFSNSRSEMNVSTLELGDSALYLCASSPGGATGVDGPLHFGNGTRLTVT.

The gene calls are TRBV5-1 and TRBJ2-1; 10 bases map to TRBD1. The junction had 3 bases not matched to a gene; V was cut back by 3 bases and J by 0 bases. This CDR3 has 16 residues. The V gene's germline CDR1 is SGHRS and CDR2 YFSETQ. CDR3 loop: CASSSGQGNSYNEQFF. CDR3 sequence (DNA): TGCGCCAGCAGCTCGGGACAGGGGAACTCCTACAATGAGCAGTTCTTC.

The chain joins TRBV7-8 to TRBJ2-2, with 7 bases identical to TRBD1. Unmatched junction bases numbered 9, after V lost 5 bases and J lost 0 bases. The V gene's germline CDR1 is SGHVS and CDR2 FQNEAQ. The CDR3 has 17 amino acids. This CDR3 reads CASSPRDSPANTGELFF. CDR3 nucleotide sequence: TGTGCCAGCAGCCCCCGGGACAGTCCGGCGAACACCGGGGAGCTGTTTTTT.

This clone came up a few times. The chain carries TRBV2 and TRBJ2-6; unclear D gene. Per the germline V gene, CDR1 is SNHLY and CDR2 is FYNNEI. The V end lost 3 bases, the J end lost 0 bases, and 6 bases lay between the germline ends. This CDR3 contains 15 residues. The CDR3 protein is CASSELYSGANVLTF. The DNA of the CDR3 is TGTGCCAGCAGTGAGTTGTACTCTGGGGCCAACGTCCTGACTTTC.

This chain joins TRBV2 and TRBJ2-1; D is undetermined. V lost 5 bases and J lost 2, with 13 bases in between. Per the germline V gene, CDR1 is SNHLY and CDR2 is FYNNEI. This CDR3 region has 15 residues. DNA for the CDR3: TGTGCCAGCAGTCCGGAAGGGCTCCCCTACAATGAGCAGTTCTTC. Protein: CASSPEGLPYNEQFF.

A few counts support this clone. The V gene is TRBV19, the J gene TRBJ1-1, with D hard to call. Per germline, CDR1 LNHDA and CDR2 SQIVND (reference sequence). The CDR3 totals 15 residues. Trimming stripped 5 bases from V and 1 base from J, with 14 bases between. The CDR3 reads CASSSPGGKNTEAFF. CDR3 nucleotides: TGTGCCAGTAGTTCCCCCGGCGGAAAGAACACTGAAGCTTTCTTT.

The chain links TRBV6-1 to TRBJ2-1, with 9 bases matching TRBD1. Per the germline V gene, CDR1 is MNHNS and CDR2 is SASEGT. The CDR3 extends over 14 amino acids. V was clipped by 6 bases and J by 6 bases; unmatched bases: 6. CDR3 in amino acids: CASRRQGEFNEQFF. Here the CDR3 DNA reads TGTGCCAGCAGACGACAGGGGGAGTTCAATGAGCAGTTCTTC.

This clone was seen a few times. V usage is TRBV5-5 and J usage is TRBJ1-2; tentatively, D is TRBD1 (6 bases). The V and J ends lost 5 bases and 4 bases respectively, with 12 bases between them. There are 13 residues in the CDR3. Looked up from germline, CDR1 is SGHKS and CDR2 is YYEKEE (reference sequence). This CDR3 is CASRPQGGYGYTF. CDR3 nucleotides: TGTGCCAGCAGGCCACAGGGCGGCTATGGCTACACCTTC. Complete variable domain (other parts from reference TRBV5-5 and TRBJ1-2): DAGVTQSPTHLIKTRGQQVTLRCSPISGHKSVSWYQQVLGQGPQFIFQYYEKEERGRGNFPDRFSARQFPNYSSELNVNALLLGDSALYLCASRPQGGYGYTFGSGTRLTVV.

The rearrangement links TRBV27 to TRBJ2-1; either TRBD1 or TRBD2 may fit D (7 bases each). The CDR3 runs 16 residues. The V and J ends lost 5 bases and 2 bases respectively, with 16 bases between them. Germline V gene data show CDR1 as MNHEY and CDR2 as SMNVEV (reference sequence). CDR3: CASSPQGGAAYNEQFF. In DNA, the CDR3 is TGTGCCAGCAGTCCCCAGGGGGGGGCGGCCTACAATGAGCAGTTCTTC.

The chain couples TRBV5-6 to TRBJ2-7; unclear D gene. V was cut by 0 bases and J by 2 bases, with 3 bases left in between. This CDR3 contains 12 residues. Germline assignment: CDR1 SGHDT and CDR2 YYEEEE. The CDR3 bases are TGTGCCAGCAGCTTGGTTCCCTACGAGCAGTACTTC. Amino acid sequence: CASSLVPYEQYF.

The rearrangement joins TRBV5-1 to TRBJ1-3, with D possibly being TRBD1 (6 bases). The germline CDR1 and CDR2 sequences are SGHRS and YFSETQ. Between the trimmed V and J ends, which lost 0 bases and 8 bases, there was a span of 15 bases. CDR3 size: 15 residues. CDR3 bases: TGCGCCAGCAGCTTGGGGGACATCCGGGCTGACACCATATATTTT. It yields the protein CASSLGDIRADTIYF.

V usage is TRBV30 and J usage is TRBJ2-1; D not resolved. The CDR3 is made up of 12 amino acids. V lost 4 bases to trimming and J lost 4 bases, with 8 bases between them. Germline CDR1 GTSNPN, CDR2 SVGIG (reference sequence). The CDR3 nucleotides read TGTGCCTGGACTACTCTTTACAATGAGCAGTTCTTC. It translates to CAWTTLYNEQFF.

A single count supports this clone. The chain has TRBV19 and TRBJ2-2, with D tentatively TRBD2 (6 bases). Germline CDR1 is LNHDA and CDR2 is SQIVND (reference sequence). The CDR3 is made up of 15 amino acids. Trimming removed 5 bases from V and 7 bases from J, with 17 bases in between. The chain's CDR3 is CASSPSAGARGELFF. The CDR3 bases are TGTGCCAGTAGTCCTAGCGCCGGGGCTCGCGGGGAGCTGTTTTTT.

This chain links TRBV18 with TRBJ2-7, with D perhaps matching TRBD1 (6 bases). Germline V CDR1 and CDR2: KGHSH, LQKENI. The CDR3 length is 14 residues. V was cut by 2 bases and J by 5 bases, with 13 bases left in between. The CDR3 nucleotides read TGTGCCAGCTCACCAGGGGGCGCATCCCACGAGCAGTACTTC. It encodes CASSPGGASHEQYF. Full variable domain (rest looked up from reference TRBV18 and TRBJ2-7): NAGVMQNPRHLVRRRGQEARLRCSPMKGHSHVYWYRQLPEEGLKFMVYLQKENIIDESGMPKERFSAEFPKEGPSILRIQQVVRGDSAAYFCASSPGGASHEQYFGPGTRLTVT.

This clone was found a few times. The chain joins TRBV6-5 to TRBJ1-1; a possible D gene is TRBD1 (6 bases). Germline V gene lookup returns CDR1 MNHEY and CDR2 SVGAGI. Trimming left V 0 bases short and J 9 bases short, with 17 bases between. The CDR3 is 15 residues long. CDR3 sequence reads: CASSYSVEGGAKAFF. Here the CDR3 DNA reads TGTGCCAGCAGTTACTCCGTTGAGGGGGGGGCGAAAGCTTTCTTT.

The rearrangement uses TRBV7-9 and TRBJ1-2; 7 bases map to TRBD1. Germline CDR1 and CDR2: SEHNR and FQNEAQ (reference sequence). V was pared by 5 bases and J by 8 bases, with 8 bases of the junction left unmatched. The CDR3 sequence is 13 residues long. The DNA for the CDR3 is TGTGCCAGCAGCCTCCCGGGACAGCGCGGCTACACCTTC. Translated, it gives CASSLPGQRGYTF.

V is TRBV9 and J is TRBJ2-1; tentatively, D is TRBD2 (5 bases). Trimming stripped 0 bases from V and 6 bases from J, with 13 bases between. CDR1 and CDR2 from the germline V gene are SGDLS and YYNGEE. The CDR3 sequence is 15 residues long. CDR3 sequence: CASSVGFLEGNEQFF. The CDR3 region has the DNA TGTGCCAGCAGCGTAGGTTTTCTAGAGGGCAATGAGCAGTTCTTC.

The chain employs TRBV29-1 and TRBJ2-7; 9 bases are a match to TRBD1. The V and J ends lost 4 bases and 2 bases, in that order; junction bases with no gene match: 3. Germline CDR1 and CDR2: SQVTM and ANQGSEA. The CDR3 spans 13 residues. Here the CDR3 reads CSVGDRAPYEQYF. CDR3 DNA: TGCAGCGTTGGGGACAGGGCCCCCTACGAGCAGTACTTC.